This T cell receptor (beta chain) was found in a study of T cells after posttransplantation cyclophosphamide. Generated by immunoSEQ multiplex PCR, the TCRdb table keeps only in-frame clones and is missing some. The sample has 15,000 to 20,000 clones; roughly 80% are singletons. In its sample, this clone was seen a few times. Antigen: not known. The CDR3 loop spans 15 amino acids. Germline values: CDR1 MNHNS, CDR2 SASEGT. The ends were cut back, 7 bases at V and 5 bases at J, with 20 bases in the middle. Study results and caveats: Skin or GI-infiltrating T cells shared few TRB sequences with blood. Donor CD8+ memory clones often dominated recipient blood repertoires at later times. Recipient CMV seropositivity and CMV reactivation strongly tracked TRB clonality.

Busulfan-fludarabine conditioning, marrow transplant, and cyclophosphamide on days +3 and +4 were administered. The input for sequencing was CD8+ T cells sorted from PBMCs, taken around 2,000 days after a stem cell transplant with posttransplant cyclophosphamide. This clonotype was obtained from a female patient in her 40s who received an allogeneic stem cell transplant from a related donor, was CMV-positive, and had no GVHD. The T cells may come from the graft donor. J is TRBJ1-1 and V is TRBV6-1; a possible D gene is TRBD1 (6 bases). CDR3 region: CASTDLGGGSTEAFF. In DNA form, the CDR3 reads TGTGCCAGCACCGACCTAGGGGGGGGAAGTACTGAAGCTTTCTTT.